What follows are 25 T cell receptor beta chains derived from one specimen sequenced in a study of glioma-infiltrating T cells after dendritic cell vaccination. Sequencing was performed with immunoSEQ multiplex PCR; in TCRdb, only in-frame clones are kept and a portion is missing. The data hold roughly 51,000 clones, with over 75% observed a single time. The specimen was blood, collected before dendritic cell vaccination. All receptors derive from a human donor with glioblastoma.

The chain joins TRBV5-1 to TRBJ1-2, with D perhaps TRBD1 (6 bases). The CDR3 is 14 residues long. The V end was cut by 4 bases, the J end by 3 bases, with 13 bases between. CDR1 is SGHRS, CDR2 YFSETQ, per germline. The DNA for the CDR3 is TGCGCCAGCAGCCAATCCCAGGGGTACTATGGCTACACCTTC. Its protein product is CASSQSQGYYGYTF.

The chain has TRBV5-6 and TRBJ2-7, with TRBD1 as a possible D gene (6 bases). Per germline, CDR1 SGHDT and CDR2 YYEEEE. CDR3 length: 13 residues. V was clipped by 3 bases and J by 0 bases, with 7 bases between them. CDR3 DNA: TGTGCCAGCAGCTCGGACAGCTCCTACGAGCAGTACTTC. Its translation: CASSSDSSYEQYF. The full variable domain, its missing parts supplied by reference TRBV5-6 and TRBJ2-7, is DAGVTQSPTHLIKTRGQQVTLRCSPKSGHDTVSWYQQALGQGPQFIFQYYEEEERQRGNFPDRFSGHQFPNYSSELNVNALLLGDSALYLCASSSDSSYEQYFGPGTRLTVT.

The rearrangement uses TRBV30 and TRBJ1-2; D is uncertain. Per germline, CDR1 GTSNPN and CDR2 SVGIG (reference sequence). The CDR3 spans 11 residues. V was clipped by 2 bases and J by 9 bases, with 10 bases between them. CDR3: CAWSWEISYTF. DNA for the CDR3: TGTGCCTGGAGTTGGGAGATAAGCTACACCTTC.

The V call is TRBV7-9, the J call TRBJ1-1, with D possibly TRBD1 on 6 matching bases. Trimming took 1 base from V and 5 from J, leaving 17 bases between them. The CDR3 has 16 residues. Germline-derived CDR1 and CDR2 are SEHNR and FQNEAQ (reference sequence). The CDR3 here is CASSLGTGGPGTEAFF. CDR3 DNA: TGTGCCAGCAGCTTAGGAACGGGGGGCCCCGGGACTGAAGCTTTCTTT.

Notes on this clone: Other DNA sequences in this specimen translate into the identical CDR3. This chain uses TRBV4-1 with TRBJ2-5, with D hard to call. CDR1 and CDR2 (germline): MGHRA, YSYEKL. Trimming pared 0 bases from V and 5 bases from J, leaving 13 bases between. The CDR3 loop spans 15 amino acids. The CDR3 spells CASSQDWAEEETQYF. The CDR3 region has the DNA TGCGCCAGCAGCCAAGATTGGGCAGAAGAGGAGACCCAGTACTTC.

The chain is built from TRBV10-1 and TRBJ2-7, with 7 bases aligning to TRBD1. After removal of 6 bases from V and 2 bases from J, the junction contained 7 bases not matched to a gene. Germline lookup yields CDR1 WNHNN and CDR2 SYGVQD (reference sequence). The CDR3 consists of 14 residues. In nucleotides, the CDR3 is TGCGCCAGCAGCCTGGGACAGAGACCCTACGAGCAGTACTTC. Residues: CASSLGQRPYEQYF.

The V gene is TRBV2, the J gene TRBJ2-5; 11 nucleotides align to TRBD2. Trimming removed 7 bases from V and 3 bases from J; junction bases left unmatched: 4. This CDR3 has 14 amino acids. Looked up from germline, CDR1 is SNHLY and CDR2 is FYNNEI. CDR3 loop: CASKKLAGEETQYF. CDR3 nucleotide sequence: TGTGCCAGCAAAAAACTAGCGGGAGAAGAGACCCAGTACTTC.

The rearrangement links TRBV18 to TRBJ1-4, with TRBD1 as a possible D gene (5 bases). The germline CDR1 and CDR2 sequences are KGHSH and LQKENI. The CDR3 covers 15 residues. Trimming pared 2 bases from V and 0 bases from J, leaving 7 bases between. The CDR3 DNA reads TGTGCCAGCTCACCAGGGGGGGCAACTAATGAAAAACTGTTTTTT. This translates into CASSPGGATNEKLFF.

V and J are TRBV9 and TRBJ2-7, with D perhaps TRBD1 (6 bases). The ends were cut back, 0 bases at V and 5 bases at J, with 12 bases in the middle. The CDR3 loop spans 14 amino acids. CDR1 and CDR2 from the germline V gene are SGDLS and YYNGEE. DNA for the CDR3: TGTGCCAGCAGCGTAGCTCCCGCAGGGGACGAGCAGTACTTC. It translates to CASSVAPAGDEQYF.

A few counts support this clone. The chain has TRBV12-5 and TRBJ2-4, with TRBD2 as a possible D gene (5 bases). Trimming pared 2 bases from V and 9 bases from J, leaving 17 bases between. Germline CDR1 and CDR2: LGHNT and FRNRAP. The CDR3 is 15 residues long. The CDR3 nucleotides read TGTGCTAGTGGTTTGCCTCCGGACTCCTCTCCCATTCAGTACTTC. It translates to CASGLPPDSSPIQYF.

The rearrangement links TRBV20-1 to TRBJ1-1; perhaps TRBD1 as D (5 bases). The CDR3 consists of 11 residues. The germline V gene has CDR1 DFQATT and CDR2 SNEGSKA (reference sequence). V was shortened by 0 bases and J by 11 bases, with 10 bases between the two germline ends. The CDR3 sequence is CSARDTKGAFF. Written as DNA, the CDR3 is TGCAGTGCTAGAGACACCAAGGGGGCTTTCTTT.

The chain employs TRBV7-3 and TRBJ1-1, with 8 bases that match TRBD1. Germline CDR1 reads SGHTA; CDR2 reads FQGTGA. V lost 5 bases, J lost 1 base, and 3 bases stayed unmatched. CDR3 size: 14 residues. CDR3 in DNA: TGTGCCAGCAGCCGACAGGGGACGAACACTGAAGCTTTCTTT. It yields the protein CASSRQGTNTEAFF.

This sequence joins TRBV11-2 and TRBJ2-7, with 10 bases aligning to TRBD1. With 6 bases clipped from V and 1 base from J, the junction kept 9 bases outside the gene matches. CDR3 length: 16 amino acids. Germline loops: CDR1 SGHAT, CDR2 FQNNGV. The CDR3 protein is CASRSVRGQGSYEQYF. The CDR3 DNA follows: TGTGCCAGCAGGTCCGTTAGGGGACAGGGGTCCTACGAGCAGTACTTC.

The V call is TRBV6-5, the J call TRBJ2-1, with 8 bases matching TRBD1. V lost 10 bases to trimming and J lost 4 bases; unmatched junction nucleotides: 3. CDR1 is MNHEY, CDR2 SVGAGI, per germline. The CDR3 is made up of 12 amino acids. CDR3 DNA: TGTGCCACCAGGGGGCGATACAATGAGCAGTTCTTC. Its protein product is CATRGRYNEQFF.

The rearrangement links TRBV5-1 to TRBJ2-2, with 8 nucleotides matching TRBD1. There are 14 residues in the CDR3. Unmatched junction bases numbered 6, after V lost 4 bases and J lost 7 bases. The germline V gene has CDR1 SGHRS and CDR2 YFSETQ. The CDR3 reads CASSPDRAIGELFF. The CDR3 DNA is TGCGCCAGCAGCCCGGACAGGGCAATCGGGGAGCTGTTTTTT. Full variable domain (missing parts from reference TRBV5-1 and TRBJ2-2): KAGVTQTPRYLIKTRGQQVTLSCSPISGHRSVSWYQQTPGQGLQFLFEYFSETQRNKGNFPGRFSGRQFSNSRSEMNVSTLELGDSALYLCASSPDRAIGELFFGEGSRLTVL.

This rearrangement joins TRBV6-1 to TRBJ2-1; the match to TRBD2 covers 12 bases. Germline V gene data show CDR1 as MNHNS and CDR2 as SASEGT. Losses at the gene ends were 4 bases for V and 2 bases for J; bases not matched to a gene: 3. This CDR3 has 16 amino acids. CDR3 nucleotide sequence: TGTGCCAGCAGTGCGCTAGCGGGGGGGCCCTACAATGAGCAGTTCTTC. As protein: CASSALAGGPYNEQFF.

The chain recombines TRBV27 with TRBJ1-5; TRBD1 matches 10 bases. The CDR3 totals 17 residues. Germline V lookup: CDR1 MNHEY, CDR2 SMNVEV (reference sequence). The ends lost 4 bases at V and 0 bases at J; junction bases unmatched: 6. The CDR3 DNA is TGTGCCAGCAGTTCCGGACAGGGGGGCAATAGCAATCAGCCCCAGCATTTT. This gives the protein CASSSGQGGNSNQPQHF.

V usage is TRBV4-1 and J usage is TRBJ1-2, with D perhaps matching TRBD1 (5 bases). Germline V lookup: CDR1 MGHRA, CDR2 YSYEKL. The CDR3 spans 16 residues. V lost 4 bases and J lost 5, with 20 bases in between. In DNA form, the CDR3 reads TGCGCCAGCAGCCGATCACCTCCAGAGACAGATTATGGCTACACCTTC. This codes for CASSRSPPETDYGYTF.

The V and J genes are TRBV19 and TRBJ2-7, with 12 bases fitting TRBD1. J was trimmed by 9 bases and V by 4 bases; bases with no gene match: 10. The CDR3 is made up of 15 amino acids. Looked up from germline, CDR1 is LNHDA and CDR2 is SQIVND (reference sequence). The CDR3 coding sequence is TGTGCCAGTAGTACGGGGACAGGGGGCGGACAGGGGCAGTACTTC. Encoded protein: CASSTGTGGGQGQYF.

This clone was detected once. The chain has TRBV7-2 and TRBJ2-7; 8 bases agree with TRBD1. This CDR3 spans 13 amino acids. Germline CDR1 and CDR2: SGHTA and FQGNSA. V gave up 4 bases and J gave up 5 bases; unmatched junction bases: 4. The CDR3 DNA sequence: TGTGCCAGCAGCTCCCCAGGGGGCAACGAGCAGTACTTC. It translates to CASSSPGGNEQYF.

This clone occurred a few times. Distinct nucleotide sequences in the sample also encode this CDR3. As DNA, the CDR3 is TGCGCCAGCAGCTCACAGGGTTCTGGAAACACCATATATTTT. Its protein product is CASSSQGSGNTIYF. V is TRBV5-1 and J is TRBJ1-3; tentative D call: TRBD1 (6 bases). There are 14 residues in the CDR3. Deletions cut 3 bases from V and 1 base from J, with 8 bases between. Germline lookup yields CDR1 SGHRS and CDR2 YFSETQ.

The CDR3 sequence: CASSFSLVVREQFF. The CDR3 coding sequence is TGTGCCAGCAGCTTTAGTCTAGTAGTAAGGGAGCAGTTCTTC. The chain recombines TRBV7-2 with TRBJ2-1, with D unresolved. Germline CDR1 and CDR2: SGHTA and FQGNSA. V was trimmed by 3 bases and J by 10 bases, leaving 16 bases between them. CDR3 length equals 14 residues. Based on the CDR3 plus reference TRBV7-2 and TRBJ2-1, the full variable domain is GAGVSQSPSNKVTEKGKDVELRCDPISGHTALYWYRQSLGQGLEFLIYFQGNSAPDKSGLPSDRFSAERTGGSVSTLTIQRTQQEDSAVYLCASSFSLVVREQFFGPGTRLTVL.

The chain couples TRBV5-8 to TRBJ1-5; D not resolved. V was trimmed by 3 bases and J by 0 bases, leaving 4 bases between them. The CDR3 is made up of 13 amino acids. Germline CDR1 SGHTS, CDR2 YDEGEE. CDR3: CASSSDSNQPQHF. DNA of the CDR3: TGTGCCAGCAGCTCAGATAGCAATCAGCCCCAGCATTTT.

This chain joins TRBV5-1 and TRBJ1-3, with TRBD1 matching 8 bases. V lost 7 bases to trimming and J lost 4 bases; unmatched junction nucleotides: 4. From germline, CDR1 is SGHRS and CDR2 YFSETQ. This CDR3 spans 13 amino acids. CDR3 in DNA: TGCGCCAGCGGAGGACAGGGCGGAAACACCATATATTTT. Protein sequence: CASGGQGGNTIYF. Filled out from reference TRBV5-1 and TRBJ1-3, the complete variable domain reads KAGVTQTPRYLIKTRGQQVTLSCSPISGHRSVSWYQQTPGQGLQFLFEYFSETQRNKGNFPGRFSGRQFSNSRSEMNVSTLELGDSALYLCASGGQGGNTIYFGEGSWLTVV.

The V and J genes are TRBV5-1 and TRBJ2-3; 12 positions match TRBD2. The CDR3 is 16 amino acids. The ends lost 4 bases at V and 2 bases at J; junction bases unmatched: 5. CDR1 and CDR2 from the germline V gene are SGHRS and YFSETQ. The CDR3 protein is CASSPRTSGITDTQYF. For the CDR3, the DNA is TGCGCCAGCAGCCCCCGGACTAGCGGGATCACAGATACGCAGTATTTT.